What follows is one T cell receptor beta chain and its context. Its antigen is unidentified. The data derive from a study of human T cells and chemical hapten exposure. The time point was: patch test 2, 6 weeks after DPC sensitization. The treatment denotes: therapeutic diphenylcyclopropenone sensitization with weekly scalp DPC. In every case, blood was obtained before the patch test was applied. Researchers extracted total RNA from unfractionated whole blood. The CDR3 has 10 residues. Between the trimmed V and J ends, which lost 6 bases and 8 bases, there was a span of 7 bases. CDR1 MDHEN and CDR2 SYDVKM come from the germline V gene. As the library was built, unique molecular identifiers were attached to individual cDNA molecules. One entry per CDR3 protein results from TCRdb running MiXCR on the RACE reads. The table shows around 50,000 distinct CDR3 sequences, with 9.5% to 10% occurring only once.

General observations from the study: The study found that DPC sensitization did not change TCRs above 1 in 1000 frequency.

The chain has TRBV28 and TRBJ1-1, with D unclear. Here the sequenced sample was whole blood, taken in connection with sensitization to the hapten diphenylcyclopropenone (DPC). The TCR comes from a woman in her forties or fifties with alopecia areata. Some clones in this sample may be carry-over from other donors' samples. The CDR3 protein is CASRRLEAFF. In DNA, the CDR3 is TGTGCCAGCAGGCGGCTGGAAGCTTTCTTT.